This T cell receptor (beta chain) was sequenced for a study of CD8 T cells in Susac syndrome. RNA was extracted with the RNeasy kit, and a quantity of roughly 0.5 to 1 ug was reverse transcribed using random hexamers. With immunoSEQ multiplex PCR, TCR beta CDR3 was amplified across 54 Vbeta and 13 Jbeta. TCRdb passed the immunoSEQ multiplex PCR reads through MiXCR, listing each CDR3 protein once. The sample has 160,000 or so distinct CDR3 sequences, 85% to 95% seen once. Sequenced: CD4+ T cells from PBMCs. The source is a human donor with Susac syndrome.

The CDR3 reads CSAVRDSGAYGYTF. CDR3 in DNA: TGCAGTGCTGTCCGGGACAGTGGTGCCTATGGCTACACCTTC. J is TRBJ1-2 and V is TRBV20-1; 7 bases are a match to TRBD1. Unmatched junction bases numbered 10, after V lost 5 bases and J lost 4 bases. This CDR3 is 14 amino acids long. Germline loops: CDR1 DFQATT, CDR2 SNEGSKA (reference sequence).